This TCR beta chain was retrieved from a study of cytotoxic CD8 clonotypes in ibrutinib-treated CLL. Findings and limits, study-wide: Contraction or stability on treatment characterized the public clonotypes, which were uncommon. Clonality increased at ibrutinib response, then returned toward baseline at progression. Sustained-remission and progressing patients' sampling times differed.

Repertoires were generated with immunoSEQ multiplex PCR, while TCRdb's copy carries only in-frame clones and drops some. The sample includes around 91,000 clones, around 84% seen only once; the top ten take under 6.5%. TCR beta libraries used 2 to 2.5 micrograms of genomic DNA from cryopreserved PBMCs. CDR3 size: 11 residues. In germline, CDR1 is SGDLS, CDR2 YYNGEE. Trimming took 3 bases from V and 10 from J; bases not matched to a gene: 0. A remark on this clone: The antigen is not known.

The input for sequencing was PBMCs, taken before ibrutinib treatment. This sequence was found in a human donor with chronic lymphocytic leukemia. The chain is built from TRBV9 and TRBJ2-1, with 8 bases aligning to TRBD1. The CDR3 nucleotides read TGTGCCAGCAGCGGGACAGGGGAGCAGTTCTTC. Encoded protein: CASSGTGEQFF.